This is a list of T cell receptor beta chains from one sample in a study of CD8+ T cells in alopecia areata. The protocol was immunoSEQ multiplex PCR, while the TCRdb copy is restricted to in-frame clones and leaves out a portion. The sample has over 150,000 clones; 45% to 65% are singletons. Here the sequenced sample was CD4+ T cells sorted from blood, taken at week 4, from a patient treated with tofacitinib. The receptors originated from a human donor with alopecia areata. The CDR3 runs from the conserved cysteine through the conserved F or W. The D gene is left open where the match is weak. The listing skips clone size in some rows; elsewhere it reads once, few, many or a size class.

NA	few	TRBJ2-5	TRBV30	TGTGCCTGGAGCGGGGGCCTCCAAGAGACCCAGTACTTC	CAWSGGLQETQYF
TRBD2	NA	TRBJ2-1	TRBV5-6	TGTGCCAGCAGCTTGTGGCTAGCGGGGGTGAATGAGCAGTTCTTC	CASSLWLAGVNEQFF
NA	few	TRBJ2-5	TRBV29-1	TGCAGCGTCGCCGGGACGGGCGAGACCCAGTACTTC	CSVAGTGETQYF
NA	few	TRBJ1-2	TRBV29-1	TGCAGCGTTGTAAGGGGGGACTATGGCTACACCTTC	CSVVRGDYGYTF
TRBD1	NA	TRBJ1-1	TRBV19	TGTGCCAGTAGGAGGACAGGGTTGAACACTGAAGCTTTCTTT	CASRRTGLNTEAFF
TRBD1	NA	TRBJ1-5	TRBV29-1	TGCAGCGTCCGGACAGGATTCAATCAGCCCCAGCATTTT	CSVRTGFNQPQHF
TRBD1	NA	TRBJ1-2	TRBV15	TGTGCCACCAGCAGAGAGACGACAGGGTATAGCTACACCTTC	CATSRETTGYSYTF
NA	NA	TRBJ2-6	TRBV6-1	TGTGCCACGGGCCTGGAGATGGCCAACGTCCTGACTTTC	CATGLEMANVLTF
TRBD1	NA	TRBJ1-6	TRBV7-6	TGTGCCAGCAGTCTAGCCGGGACAGGATTTAATTCACCCCTCCACTTT	CASSLAGTGFNSPLHF
NA	once	TRBJ2-3	TRBV29-1	TGCAGCGTTGGCAGTCTGGGAGATGGTACAGATACGCAGTATTTT	CSVGSLGDGTDTQYF
NA	NA	TRBJ2-3	TRBV28	TGTGCCAGCAAGGACAGAGCGCAGTATTTT	CASKDRAQYF
NA	NA	TRBJ1-1	TRBV14	TGTGCCAGCAGCCAAGAATTTGTAGGGGACGCTTTCTTT	CASSQEFVGDAFF
NA	NA	TRBJ2-3	TRBV2	TGTGCCACCAACTCTCGGGGGACAGATACGCAGTATTTT	CATNSRGTDTQYF
NA	NA	TRBJ2-7	TRBV25-1	TGTGCCAGCAGTGGCCCCACAGGGTCGTACTACTACGAGCAGTACTTC	CASSGPTGSYYYEQYF
TRBD1	NA	TRBJ2-7	TRBV15	TGTGCCACCAGCATCCGACAGGGCAAGGGCTACGAGCAGTACTTC	CATSIRQGKGYEQYF
TRBD1	NA	TRBJ2-4	TRBV5-6	TGTGCCAGCAGCCAGTTTAGAGGGACAGGGGACGACATTCAGTACTTC	CASSQFRGTGDDIQYF
TRBD1	NA	TRBJ1-2	TRBV29-1	TGCAGCGTGAGGACAGGGGGCTATGGCTACACCTTC	CSVRTGGYGYTF
NA	NA	TRBJ1-5	TRBV27	TGTGCCAGCAGTTTAATTAGCAATCAGCCCCAGCATTTT	CASSLISNQPQHF
NA	NA	TRBJ2-5	TRBV9	TGTGCCAGCAGCGTAGCTACGGGGGAGACCCAGTACTTC	CASSVATGETQYF
NA	NA	TRBJ2-7	TRBV11-2	TGTGCCAGCAGCTTAGGCCAGCGGAGCTCCTACGAGCAGTACTTC	CASSLGQRSSYEQYF
NA	NA	TRBJ1-6	TRBV11-2	TGTGCCAGCAGCTTAGAGGGGGGATTGTTGAATTCACCCCTCCACTTT	CASSLEGGLLNSPLHF
TRBD2	NA	TRBJ2-7	TRBV6-5	TGTGCCGCCCAGGGAGGGTCCTACGAGCAGTACTTC	CAAQGGSYEQYF
NA	NA	TRBJ1-4	TRBV5-1	TGCGCCAGCAGCTTGGGGGCCTCGGATGAAAAACTGTTTTTT	CASSLGASDEKLFF
NA	few	TRBJ2-2	TRBV29-1	TGCAGCGTTGAGATCACCACCGGGGAGCTGTTTTTT	CSVEITTGELFF
NA	once	TRBJ2-7	TRBV30	TGTGCCTGGAGCGGCGGGTGGAGCTCCTACGAGCAGTACTTC	CAWSGGWSSYEQYF
TRBD1	NA	TRBJ1-1	TRBV29-1	TGCAGCGCCGACAGGGCGGGAACGAACACTGAAGCTTTCTTT	CSADRAGTNTEAFF
TRBD2	NA	TRBJ2-1	TRBV2	TGTGCCAGCGGACCCGGGTTGGGGGGGTCCAATGAGCAGTTCTTC	CASGPGLGGSNEQFF
NA	NA	TRBJ1-2	TRBV6-5	TGTGCCAGCAGAAATGGAGGGTTTAACTATGGCTACACCTTC	CASRNGGFNYGYTF
NA	NA	TRBJ2-4	TRBV5-6	TGTGCCAGCAGCTTGGCCGTTGGGGTTCAGTACTTC	CASSLAVGVQYF
NA	NA	TRBJ2-3	TRBV7-2	TGTGCCAGCAGCTTAGTTGTGGCAGATACGCAGTATTTT	CASSLVVADTQYF
NA	few	TRBJ2-4	TRBV7-2	TGTGCCAGCAGCCCAGGGAGTTCCAAAAACATTCAGTACTTC	CASSPGSSKNIQYF
TRBD1	once	TRBJ1-1	TRBV29-1	TGCAGCGTTGACAGGGGGGGCACTGAAGCTTTCTTT	CSVDRGGTEAFF
TRBD1	NA	TRBJ1-4	TRBV15	TGTGCCACCAGCCCGGGACAGGGGGTACAAAAACTGTTTTTT	CATSPGQGVQKLFF
TRBD1	NA	TRBJ1-5	TRBV27	TGTGCCAGCAGGCGACAGGGGGGGCATCAGCCCCAGCATTTT	CASRRQGGHQPQHF
NA	NA	TRBJ1-5	TRBV7-9	TGTGCCAGCAGCCCACGAGAGCCCCAGCATTTT	CASSPREPQHF
TRBD1	NA	TRBJ2-7	TRBV29-1	TGCAGCGCCGGACAGGGGGCCTACGAGCAGTACTTC	CSAGQGAYEQYF
NA	few	TRBJ2-2	TRBV7-2	TGTGCCAGCAGCTTGGAGTTGACAAAGAACACCGGGGAGCTGTTTTTT	CASSLELTKNTGELFF
NA	NA	TRBJ1-2	TRBV5-1	TGCGCCAGCAGCTCCCCCGACGGCGTATTTGGCTACACCTTC	CASSSPDGVFGYTF
NA	NA	TRBJ1-4	TRBV30	TGTGCCTGGAGGGGCGCTAATGAAAAACTGTTTTTT	CAWRGANEKLFF
TRBD1	few	TRBJ2-3	TRBV5-1	TGCGCCAGCAGCTTGTATCGGGACAGTTCTACGGAAGGGGCAGATACGCAGTATTTT	CASSLYRDSSTEGADTQYF
TRBD2	NA	TRBJ2-3	TRBV7-2	TGTGCCAGCAGCTTAGAACGTCTAGGGGTAGCGGGGGGCACAGATACGCAGTATTTT	CASSLERLGVAGGTDTQYF
TRBD1	NA	TRBJ2-7	TRBV28	TGTGCCAGCAGTCGGCTTGGGGGCGACAGGGGAGCCTACGAGCAGTACTTC	CASSRLGGDRGAYEQYF
NA	NA	TRBJ2-6	TRBV25-1	TGTGCCAGCAGTGAATATAAGGGCCCTGGGGCCAACGTCCTGACTTTC	CASSEYKGPGANVLTF
NA	NA	TRBJ1-4	TRBV5-4	TGTGCCAGCAGCTTAAATGGGGGACTGGCTAATGAAAAACTGTTTTTT	CASSLNGGLANEKLFF
NA	NA	TRBJ2-1	TRBV5-1	TGCGCCAGCAGCTTCGCGGGGCGGGCGGCTACGTACAATGAGCAGTTCTTC	CASSFAGRAATYNEQFF
NA	NA	TRBJ2-5	TRBV30	TGTGCCTGGAGTGTTACGGCAGGGCCAAAGACCCAGTACTTC	CAWSVTAGPKTQYF